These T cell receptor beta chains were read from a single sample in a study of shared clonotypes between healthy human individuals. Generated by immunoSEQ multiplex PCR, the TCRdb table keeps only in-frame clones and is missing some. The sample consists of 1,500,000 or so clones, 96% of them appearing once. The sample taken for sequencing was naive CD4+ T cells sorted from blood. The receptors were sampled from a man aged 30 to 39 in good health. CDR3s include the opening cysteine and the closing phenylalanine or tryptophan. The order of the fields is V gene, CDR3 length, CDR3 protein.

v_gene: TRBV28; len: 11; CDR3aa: CASGGTDEQYF
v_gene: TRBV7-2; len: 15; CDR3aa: CASSLEGARSQPQHF
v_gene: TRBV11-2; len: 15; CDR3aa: CASSFARQGSDGYTF
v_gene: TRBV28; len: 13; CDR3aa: CASSPSTYNEQFF
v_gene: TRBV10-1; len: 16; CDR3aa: CATPRAHTHFTGELFF
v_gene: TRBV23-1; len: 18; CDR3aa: CASSQLPPSGRFTDTQYF
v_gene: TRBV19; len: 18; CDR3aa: CASSPRDRGLPGANVLTF
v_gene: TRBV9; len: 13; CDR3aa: CASSVVGTDTQYF
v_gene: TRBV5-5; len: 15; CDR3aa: CASRRETGQGTEAFF
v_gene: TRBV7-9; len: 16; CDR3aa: CASSLVWREGQETQYF
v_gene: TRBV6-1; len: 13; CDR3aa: CASSDSGGDTQYF
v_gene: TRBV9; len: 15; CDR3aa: CASSAPSGINNEQFF
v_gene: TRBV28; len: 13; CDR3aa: CASRGPYYNEQFF
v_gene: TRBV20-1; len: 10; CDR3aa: CSARGYEQYF
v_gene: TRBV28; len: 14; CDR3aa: CASSLRQGSNEQYF
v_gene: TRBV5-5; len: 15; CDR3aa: CASSPRAGGSDTQYF
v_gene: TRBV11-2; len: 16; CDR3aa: CASSDRTARYGETQYF
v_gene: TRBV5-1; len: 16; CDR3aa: CASSLFGTSGQETQYF
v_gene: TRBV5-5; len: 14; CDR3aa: CASSMARAGDTQYF
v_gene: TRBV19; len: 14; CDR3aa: CASTGGIGSDTQYF
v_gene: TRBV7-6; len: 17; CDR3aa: CASSLFPSGSSYNEQFF
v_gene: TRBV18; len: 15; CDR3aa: CASSQTSGSGETQYF
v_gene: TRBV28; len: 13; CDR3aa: CASSLGEGVEQFF
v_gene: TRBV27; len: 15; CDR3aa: CASGTVEVPNQPQHF
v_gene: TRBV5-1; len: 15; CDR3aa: CASSPPRTATDTQYF
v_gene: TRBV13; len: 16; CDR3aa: CASSFAGGPTKNIQYF